This TCR beta chain was identified in a study of T cell changes during pregnancy in multiple sclerosis. Assay used: immunoSEQ multiplex PCR; TCRdb lists only in-frame clones, some missing. The table has 40,000 to 45,000 clones, almost 95% seen once. The sample was peripheral blood. The clonotype was recovered from a female donor with multiple sclerosis, enrolled in a pregnancy study.

The CDR3 region has the DNA TGTGCCAGCAGCACCCAGACTAGTGCGAACACCGGGGAGCTGTTTTTT. Its translation is CASSTQTSANTGELFF. This rearrangement joins TRBV5-4 to TRBJ2-2; a weak D match, TRBD2 (6 bases). The germline V gene encodes CDR1 SGHNT and CDR2 YYREEE (reference sequence). This CDR3 region has 16 residues. V lost 4 bases, J lost 0 bases, and 13 bases lay in between. Using reference TRBV5-4 and TRBJ2-2 for the parts outside the CDR3, the full variable domain is ETGVTQSPTHLIKTRGQQVTLRCSSQSGHNTVSWYQQALGQGPQFIFQYYREEENGRGNFPPRFSGLQFPNYSSELNVNALELDDSALYLCASSTQTSANTGELFFGEGSRLTVL.